This paragraph covers one TCR beta chain sequence. No antigen is known for it. This specimen belongs to a study of T cells expressing NK-cell markers. The study, taken as a whole, reports: In about six donors, dominant CD3+CD56+NKG2C+ clonotypes ranked among the top 10 CD8+ clonotypes.

The CDR3 is made up of 16 amino acids. Germline CDR1 reads MDHEN; CDR2 reads SYDVKM. TCRdb re-called the 5' RACE reads and shows each CDR3 protein once, DNA omitted. The sample table includes roughly 150,000 distinct CDR3 sequences. Input material: blood T cells: a sorted CD56 or NKG2C T cell subset, CD4+ or CD8+ T cells, or bulk PBMC T cells (not recorded which). The chain uses TRBV28 and TRBJ2-2. The TCR comes from a man aged 18 to 69 in good health. CDR3: CASSLRQHRHTGELFF.